Following are 16 T cell receptor beta chains from one sample sequenced in a study of T cell responses to AZD1222 COVID-19 vaccine. Libraries were prepared by immunoSEQ multiplex PCR; TCRdb keeps only in-frame clonotypes and omits some of them. The sample shows about 160,000 clones, 80% to 90% of them seen only once. The material was peripheral blood, obtained on day 0 of AZD1222 vaccination. These receptor sequences come from an adult in good health.

This chain joins TRBV9 and TRBJ2-3; D is ambiguous. With 4 bases removed from V and 4 bases from J, the gap between germline ends came to 16 bases. From germline, CDR1 is SGDLS and CDR2 YYNGEE. The CDR3 spans 15 residues. CDR3 loop: CASSPPGSLADTQYF. CDR3 nucleotide sequence: TGTGCCAGCAGCCCCCCCGGGTCGTTGGCAGATACGCAGTATTTT.

CDR3 DNA: TGTGCCAGCAGTTCACAGGGGACTAGAGGGCCCCAGCATTTT. Translation gives CASSSQGTRGPQHF. The chain employs TRBV27 and TRBJ1-5, with 7 positions matching TRBD1. The CDR3 sequence is 14 residues long. V trimming: 4 bases; J trimming: 9 bases; junction bases outside the gene matches: 9. From germline, CDR1 is MNHEY and CDR2 SMNVEV (reference sequence).

This clone appeared a few times. The chain has TRBV11-3 and TRBJ2-2, with D maybe TRBD1 (6 bases). V was pared by 2 bases and J by 5 bases, with 9 bases between. Germline CDR1 is SGHNT and CDR2 is YENEEA. The CDR3 runs 14 residues. The CDR3 DNA is TGTGCCAGCAGCTTACACAGGGAAACCGGGGAGCTGTTTTTT. As protein: CASSLHRETGELFF.

In its sample, this clone was seen once. This chain connects TRBV19 to TRBJ2-1, with 9 positions matching TRBD2. The ends lost 3 bases at V and 6 bases at J; junction bases unmatched: 6. This CDR3 is built from 15 residues. Germline-derived CDR1 and CDR2 are LNHDA and SQIVND (reference sequence). CDR3 in DNA: TGTGCCAGTAGTATCGCGGGGGGGCCCAGCAATGAGCAGTTCTTC. This encodes CASSIAGGPSNEQFF.

The V call is TRBV6-5, the J call TRBJ1-1; 7 bases map to TRBD1. The CDR3 totals 14 residues. From germline, CDR1 is MNHEY and CDR2 SVGAGI. V dropped 6 bases and J dropped 1; count of bases not matched to a gene: 5. CDR3 region: CASRVGQANTEAFF. The CDR3 nucleotides read TGTGCCAGCAGGGTTGGACAGGCGAACACTGAAGCTTTCTTT.

The V call is TRBV27, the J call TRBJ2-7; maybe TRBD2 (5 bases). Germline-derived CDR1 and CDR2 are MNHEY and SMNVEV (reference sequence). This CDR3 contains 15 residues. Trimming pared 6 bases from V and 0 bases from J, leaving 15 bases between. Written as DNA, the CDR3 is TGTGCCAGCAGCCCCGGGGTGGGTTACTCCTACGAGCAGTACTTC. It translates to CASSPGVGYSYEQYF.

This chain links TRBV7-6 with TRBJ1-3; 9 bases map to TRBD1. V lost 1 base, J lost 3 bases, and 1 base stayed unmatched. This CDR3 is 15 amino acids long. Germline CDR1 SGHVS, CDR2 FNYEAQ. The CDR3 sequence is CASSLGTGVGNTIYF. The CDR3 region has the DNA TGTGCCAGCAGCTTAGGGACAGGGGTTGGAAACACCATATATTTT.

This chain connects TRBV27 to TRBJ2-6; possibly TRBD2 for D (6 bases). Trimming took 6 bases from V and 2 from J, leaving 11 bases between them. This CDR3 comprises 15 residues. Germline V CDR1 and CDR2: MNHEY, SMNVEV (reference sequence). Here the CDR3 DNA reads TGTGCCAGCAGCGCGGGGATACCTGGGGCCAACGTCCTGACTTTC. Translated, it gives CASSAGIPGANVLTF. Full variable domain (remainder filled in from reference TRBV27 and TRBJ2-6): EAQVTQNPRYLITVTGKKLTVTCSQNMNHEYMSWYRQDPGLGLRQIYYSMNVEVTDKGDVPEGYKVSRKEKRNFPLILESPSPNQTSLYFCASSAGIPGANVLTFGAGSRLTVL.

This chain links TRBV29-1 with TRBJ2-2; 11 positions match TRBD1. The germline CDR1 and CDR2 sequences are SQVTM and ANQGSEA. Germline trimming cut 5 bases from V and 6 bases from J; bases unmatched to any gene: 5. The CDR3 runs to 14 residues. The CDR3 nucleotides read TGCAGCGTTTTGGACAGGGGGCGCCCCGGGGAGCTGTTTTTT. Protein product: CSVLDRGRPGELFF.

This chain links TRBV3-1 (or the pseudogene TRBV3-2) with TRBJ2-2; D gene ambiguous. This CDR3 spans 15 amino acids. V was shortened by 1 base and J by 0 bases, with 6 bases between the two germline ends. CDR1 is LGHDT, CDR2 YNNKEL, per germline (reference sequence). Here the CDR3 reads CASSQVYPNTGELFF. The CDR3 region has the DNA TGTGCCAGCAGCCAAGTATATCCGAACACCGGGGAGCTGTTTTTT.

This chain links TRBV7-2 with TRBJ2-6; D is uncertain. The CDR3 contains 13 residues. CDR1 is SGHTA, CDR2 FQGNSA, per germline. V dropped 3 bases and J dropped 3 bases, with 3 bases sitting between them. This CDR3 is CASSFFGANVLTF. The DNA of the CDR3 is TGTGCCAGCAGCTTCTTTGGGGCCAACGTCCTGACTTTC.

The chain employs TRBV28 and TRBJ1-4; possibly TRBD1 for D (5 bases). This CDR3 contains 19 residues. From germline, CDR1 is MDHEN and CDR2 SYDVKM. The germline V and J ends were trimmed by 2 bases and 7 bases, with 26 bases remaining between them. The CDR3 spells CASSLSTQSGGRRREKLFF. CDR3 nucleotides: TGTGCCAGCAGTTTAAGCACCCAATCCGGGGGGAGGAGGCGTGAAAAACTGTTTTTT.

This chain uses TRBV4-3 with TRBJ2-7; TRBD1 matches 11 bases. The CDR3 extends over 17 amino acids. Unmatched junction bases numbered 14, after V lost 4 bases and J lost 6 bases. Per germline, CDR1 LGHNA and CDR2 YSLEER. The CDR3 here is CASSRSPAGQGASEQYF. The CDR3 DNA reads TGCGCCAGCAGCCGCTCCCCCGCAGGACAGGGGGCTAGCGAGCAGTACTTC.

The rearrangement uses TRBV5-4 and TRBJ2-3, with D unclear. This CDR3 spans 14 amino acids. V lost 2 bases and J 5 bases, leaving 12 bases between the germline ends. CDR1 and CDR2 (germline): SGHNT, YYREEE (reference sequence). CDR3 residues: CASSFGTAGDTQYF. CDR3 bases: TGTGCCAGCAGCTTCGGTACAGCAGGAGATACGCAGTATTTT.

The CDR3 region is CASSLVTDAYGYTF. CDR3 nucleotide sequence: TGTGCCAGCAGCTTGGTGACAGACGCCTATGGCTACACCTTC. The chain has TRBV5-5 and TRBJ1-2, with D perhaps TRBD1 (5 bases). Germline CDR1 is SGHKS and CDR2 is YYEKEE (reference sequence). Trimming removed 0 bases from V and 4 bases from J, with 10 bases in between. The CDR3 consists of 14 residues.

This chain joins TRBV28 and TRBJ2-7, with D perhaps matching TRBD2 (6 bases). Trimming left V 4 bases short and J 6 bases short, with 16 bases between. The germline V gene encodes CDR1 MDHEN and CDR2 SYDVKM. This CDR3 is built from 14 residues. The CDR3: CASSSRRDSLEQYF. CDR3 sequence (DNA): TGTGCCAGCAGTTCTCGACGGGACTCCCTCGAGCAGTACTTC.